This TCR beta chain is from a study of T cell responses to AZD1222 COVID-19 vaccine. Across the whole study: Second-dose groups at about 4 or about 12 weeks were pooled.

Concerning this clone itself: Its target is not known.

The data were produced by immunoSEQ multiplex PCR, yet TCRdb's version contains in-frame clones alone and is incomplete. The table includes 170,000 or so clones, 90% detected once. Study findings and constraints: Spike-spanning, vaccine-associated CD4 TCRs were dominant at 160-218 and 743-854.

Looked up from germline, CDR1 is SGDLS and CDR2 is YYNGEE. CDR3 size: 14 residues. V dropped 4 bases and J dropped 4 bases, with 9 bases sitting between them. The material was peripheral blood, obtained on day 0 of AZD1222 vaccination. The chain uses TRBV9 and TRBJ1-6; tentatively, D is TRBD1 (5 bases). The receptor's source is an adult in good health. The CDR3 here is CASSSAGYNSPLHF. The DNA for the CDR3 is TGTGCCAGCAGCTCGGCAGGGTATAATTCACCCCTCCACTTT. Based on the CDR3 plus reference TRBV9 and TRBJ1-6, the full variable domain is DSGVTQTPKHLITATGQRVTLRCSPRSGDLSVYWYQQSLDQGLQFLIQYYNGEERAKGNILERFSAQQFPDLHSELNLSSLELGDSALYFCASSSAGYNSPLHFGNGTRLTVT.